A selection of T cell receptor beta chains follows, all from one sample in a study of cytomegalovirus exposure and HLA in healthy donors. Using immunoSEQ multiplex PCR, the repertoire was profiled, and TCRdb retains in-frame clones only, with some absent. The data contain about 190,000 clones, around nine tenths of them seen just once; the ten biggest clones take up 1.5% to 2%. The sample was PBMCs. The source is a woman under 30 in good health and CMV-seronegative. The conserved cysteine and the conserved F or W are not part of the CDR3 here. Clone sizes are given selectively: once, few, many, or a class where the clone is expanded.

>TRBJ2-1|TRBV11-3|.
ASSLGTSGNNEQF
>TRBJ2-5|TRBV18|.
ASSRYSGTGLQETQY
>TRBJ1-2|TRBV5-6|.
ASSLGQSKNYGYT
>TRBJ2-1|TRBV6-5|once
ASSSYGTGRHNEQF
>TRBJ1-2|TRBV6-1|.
ASSPAPGPGGGYT
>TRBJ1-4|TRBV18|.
ASSPDRNEKLF
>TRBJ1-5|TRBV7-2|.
ASSLRRSGNQPQH
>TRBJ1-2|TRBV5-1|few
ASSGGGQTVYGYT
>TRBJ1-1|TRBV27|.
ASSLLRGEAF
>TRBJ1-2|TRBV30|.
ACQGGAPGYT
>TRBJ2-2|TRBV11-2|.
ASSWGLKNTGELF
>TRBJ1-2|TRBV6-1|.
ASSESINQGGGGYT
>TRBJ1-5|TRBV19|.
ASSMGAGYGSNQPQH
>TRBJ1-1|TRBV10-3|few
AATQGENTEAF
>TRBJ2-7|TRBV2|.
ASRPGQGAYEQY
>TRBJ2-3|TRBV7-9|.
ASSLLADGTDTQY
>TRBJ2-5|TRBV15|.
ATSTPGGRETQY